The 11 T cell receptor beta chains below come from one sample, sequenced in a study of blood T cell repertoires in COVID-19. This table comes from immunoSEQ multiplex PCR, and its TCRdb copy is limited to in-frame clones, with some not included. The sample includes some 250,000 clones, approximately 86% of them seen just once. Sequenced: peripheral blood. Every receptor here comes from a woman aged 60-75 years with COVID-19, enrolled during active disease.

The chain employs TRBV19 and TRBJ2-5, with 7 nucleotides matching TRBD1. The V gene's germline CDR1 is LNHDA and CDR2 SQIVND (reference sequence). V shed 7 bases, J shed 6 bases, and the junction held 23 bases outside the gene matches. The CDR3 consists of 18 residues. In nucleotides, the CDR3 is TGTGCCAGTATGGGTTTTTTAGGGGGCAACCCCCTTCGTAAGACCCAGTACTTC. Encoded protein: CASMGFLGGNPLRKTQYF.

In this sample, this clone turned up once. The chain couples TRBV4-1 to TRBJ2-1, with D perhaps matching TRBD2 (6 bases). CDR3 length: 15 residues. CDR1 MGHRA and CDR2 YSYEKL come from the germline V gene. V dropped 4 bases and J dropped 2 bases, with 12 bases sitting between them. In DNA form, the CDR3 reads TGCGCCAGCAGCCCTCCGGGACTTGCCTACAATGAGCAGTTCTTC. It translates to CASSPPGLAYNEQFF.

The gene calls are TRBV19 and TRBJ2-2; 11 nucleotides agree with TRBD2. Unmatched junction bases numbered 7, after V lost 6 bases and J lost 7 bases. This CDR3 contains 15 residues. Germline lookup yields CDR1 LNHDA and CDR2 SQIVND (reference sequence). Written as DNA, the CDR3 is TGTGCCAGTAGGAGTAGCGGGAGGGCCGGCGGGGAGCTGTTTTTT. Encoded protein: CASRSSGRAGGELFF.

This clone appeared a single time. At the DNA level, this CDR3 is encoded by other sequences in the same sample as well. The chain couples TRBV29-1 to TRBJ1-2, with 8 nucleotides matching TRBD1. Trimming removed 5 bases from V and 5 bases from J; junction bases left unmatched: 1. This CDR3 has 11 residues. Germline assignment: CDR1 SQVTM and CDR2 ANQGSEA. CDR3 sequence: CSVRQGYGYTF. CDR3 bases: TGCAGCGTTCGACAGGGGTATGGCTACACCTTC. Full variable domain (remainder filled in from reference TRBV29-1 and TRBJ1-2): SAVISQKPSRDICQRGTSLTIQCQVDSQVTMMFWYRQQPGQSLTLIATANQGSEATYESGFVIDKFPISRPNLTFSTLTVSNMSPEDSSIYLCSVRQGYGYTFGSGTRLTVV.

The chain recombines TRBV5-6 with TRBJ2-7; D is uncertain. Germline CDR1 and CDR2: SGHDT and YYEEEE. The CDR3 runs to 15 residues. Between the trimmed V and J ends, which lost 2 bases and 3 bases, there was a span of 15 bases. This CDR3 is CASSFSPSVRYEQYF. The CDR3 nucleotides are TGTGCCAGCAGCTTTTCCCCCAGCGTACGCTACGAGCAGTACTTC.

This chain uses TRBV19 with TRBJ2-2; 10 nucleotides agree with TRBD1. Germline V gene lookup returns CDR1 LNHDA and CDR2 SQIVND (reference sequence). V gave up 6 bases and J gave up 3 bases; unmatched junction bases: 1. The CDR3 sequence is 14 residues long. In nucleotides, the CDR3 is TGTGCCAGTAGGGGACAGGGGTACACCGGGGAGCTGTTTTTT. This codes for CASRGQGYTGELFF.

V is TRBV4-2 and J is TRBJ2-2; 7 bases are shared with TRBD2. V lost 1 base and J lost 0; bases outside the gene matches: 5. Germline V gene data show CDR1 as LGHNA and CDR2 as YNFKEQ. The CDR3 runs to 17 residues. The CDR3 bases are TGTGCCAGCAGCCAAGGCTTGGGGGGGTCGAACACCGGGGAGCTGTTTTTT. Protein sequence: CASSQGLGGSNTGELFF.

The chain is built from TRBV7-8 and TRBJ2-1; possible D gene TRBD2, 7 bases. This CDR3 is 16 amino acids long. Trimming pared 8 bases from V and 2 bases from J, leaving 19 bases between. From germline, CDR1 is SGHVS and CDR2 FQNEAQ. For the CDR3, the DNA is TGTGCCAGCTTACCCTGGGGGGCGGGAGCCTACAATGAGCAGTTCTTC. Protein: CASLPWGAGAYNEQFF. Full variable domain (rest looked up from reference TRBV7-8 and TRBJ2-1): GAGVSQSPRYKVAKRGQDVALRCDPISGHVSLFWYQQALGQGPEFLTYFQNEAQLDKSGLPSDRFFAERPEGSVSTLKIQRTQQEDSAVYLCASLPWGAGAYNEQFFGPGTRLTVL.

This chain's CDR3 is CAISVGGLSSYEQYF. CDR3 bases: TGTGCCATCAGTGTCGGGGGATTATCCTCCTACGAGCAGTACTTC. V and J are TRBV10-3 and TRBJ2-7; a weak D match, TRBD2 (6 bases). Germline assignment: CDR1 ENHRY and CDR2 SYGVKD. The V gene lost 4 bases and the J gene lost 0 bases, with 13 bases spanning the gap. CDR3 size: 15 residues.

The table lists this clone with a few counts. V usage is TRBV6-4 and J usage is TRBJ1-2; no definite D call. Germline V lookup: CDR1 MRHNA, CDR2 SNTAGT. The length of the CDR3 is 15 residues. V shed 0 bases and J shed 8 bases, with 16 bases lying between them. The CDR3 spells CASSDSMWGGRGYTF. In DNA, the CDR3 is TGTGCCAGCAGTGACTCGATGTGGGGAGGCAGGGGCTACACCTTC.

The V gene is TRBV6-5, the J gene TRBJ1-3, with a weak D call TRBD1 (5 bases). Between the trimmed V and J ends, which lost 7 bases and 2 bases, there was a span of 9 bases. There are 13 residues in the CDR3. In germline, CDR1 is MNHEY, CDR2 SVGAGI. CDR3 loop: CASTRGAGNTIYF. The CDR3 region has the DNA TGTGCCAGCACGCGGGGGGCTGGAAACACCATATATTTT.